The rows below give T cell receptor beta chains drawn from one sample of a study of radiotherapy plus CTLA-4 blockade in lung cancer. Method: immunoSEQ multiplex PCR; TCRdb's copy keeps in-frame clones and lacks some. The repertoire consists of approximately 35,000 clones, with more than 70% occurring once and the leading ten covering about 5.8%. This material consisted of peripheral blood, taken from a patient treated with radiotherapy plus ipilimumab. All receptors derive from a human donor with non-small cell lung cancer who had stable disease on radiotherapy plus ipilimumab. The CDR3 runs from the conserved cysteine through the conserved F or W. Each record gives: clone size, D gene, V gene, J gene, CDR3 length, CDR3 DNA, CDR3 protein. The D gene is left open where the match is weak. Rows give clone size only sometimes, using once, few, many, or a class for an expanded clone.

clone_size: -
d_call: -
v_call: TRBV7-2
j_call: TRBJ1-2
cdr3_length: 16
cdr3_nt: TGTGCCAGCAGCTTAGGTGGACAGCTGACTAACTATGGCTACACCTTC
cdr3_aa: CASSLGGQLTNYGYTF

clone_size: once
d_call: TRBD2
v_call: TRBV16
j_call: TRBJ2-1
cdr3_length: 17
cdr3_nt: TGTGCCAGCAGCCAAGGGACGCGGGAGGGTTCTAGAAATGAGCAGTTCTTC
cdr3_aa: CASSQGTREGSRNEQFF

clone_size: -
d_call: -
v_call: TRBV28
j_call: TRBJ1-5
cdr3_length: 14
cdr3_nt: TGTGCCAGCAGTTACAGGGTTTCCAATCAGCCCCAGCATTTT
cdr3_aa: CASSYRVSNQPQHF

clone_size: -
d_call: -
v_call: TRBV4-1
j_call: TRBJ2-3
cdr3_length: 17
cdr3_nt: TGCGCCAGCAGCCAAGCGGGGACTCCCTGGGGCACAGATACGCAGTATTTT
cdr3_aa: CASSQAGTPWGTDTQYF

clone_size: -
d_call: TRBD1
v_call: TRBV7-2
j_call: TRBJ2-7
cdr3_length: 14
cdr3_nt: TGTGCCAGCAGCTTTTCGGGACAGGGGAGCGAGCAGTACTTC
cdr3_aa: CASSFSGQGSEQYF

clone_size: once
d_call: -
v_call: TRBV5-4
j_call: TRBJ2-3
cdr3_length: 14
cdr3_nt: TGTGCCAGCAGCCCGAGAGTGGGCACAGATACGCAGTATTTT
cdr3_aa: CASSPRVGTDTQYF

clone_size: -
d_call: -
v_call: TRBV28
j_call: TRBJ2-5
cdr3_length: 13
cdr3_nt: TGTGCCAGCAGTCCGAGCGGCGGAGAGACCCAGTACTTC
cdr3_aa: CASSPSGGETQYF

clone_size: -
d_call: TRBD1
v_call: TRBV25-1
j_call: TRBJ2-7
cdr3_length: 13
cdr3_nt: TGTGCCAGCTCCCCGGGACAGCCCTACGAGCAGTACTTC
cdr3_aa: CASSPGQPYEQYF

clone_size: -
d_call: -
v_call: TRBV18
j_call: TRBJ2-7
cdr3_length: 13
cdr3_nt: TGTGCCAGCTCCCTCGGGGAATCCTACGAGCAGTACTTC
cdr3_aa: CASSLGESYEQYF

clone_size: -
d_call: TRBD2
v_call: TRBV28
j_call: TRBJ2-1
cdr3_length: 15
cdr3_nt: TGTGCCAGCAGTTTAGCGGGAGAGAACTACAATGAGCAGTTCTTC
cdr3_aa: CASSLAGENYNEQFF

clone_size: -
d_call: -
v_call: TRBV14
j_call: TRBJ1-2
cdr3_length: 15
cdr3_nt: TGTGCCAGCAGCCAAGATCTGCAGGGTGTGGGGGGCTACACCTTC
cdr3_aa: CASSQDLQGVGGYTF

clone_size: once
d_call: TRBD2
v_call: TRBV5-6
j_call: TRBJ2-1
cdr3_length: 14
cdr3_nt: TGTGCCAGCAGCCACCTGGCGGGAGGTAATGAGCAGTTCTTC
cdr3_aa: CASSHLAGGNEQFF

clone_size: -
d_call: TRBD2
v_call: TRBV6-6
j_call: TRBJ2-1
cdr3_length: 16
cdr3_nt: TGTGCCAGCAGTTCCCCGGGACTAGCGGGAGGTTGGGAGCAGTTCTTC
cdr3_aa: CASSSPGLAGGWEQFF

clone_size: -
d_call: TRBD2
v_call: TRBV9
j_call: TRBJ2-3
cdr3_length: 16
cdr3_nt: TGTGCCAGCAGCGCAGTAAGCGGGGGAGACACAGATACGCAGTATTTT
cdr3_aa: CASSAVSGGDTDTQYF

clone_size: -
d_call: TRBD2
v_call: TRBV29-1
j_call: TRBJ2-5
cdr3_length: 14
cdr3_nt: TGCAGCGTTGGACTAGCGGGAGTGCTAGAGACCCAGTACTTC
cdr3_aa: CSVGLAGVLETQYF

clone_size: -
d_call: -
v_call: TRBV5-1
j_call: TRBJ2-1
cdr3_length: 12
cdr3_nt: TGCGCCAGCAGCCCGGCCTACAGTGAGCAGTTCTTC
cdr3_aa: CASSPAYSEQFF

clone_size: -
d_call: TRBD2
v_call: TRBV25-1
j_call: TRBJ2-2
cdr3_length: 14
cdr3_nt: TGTGCCAGCAGTGAATACGGGGGGGCCGGGGAGCTGTTTTTT
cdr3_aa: CASSEYGGAGELFF

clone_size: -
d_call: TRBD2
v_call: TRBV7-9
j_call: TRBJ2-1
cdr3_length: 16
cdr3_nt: TGTGCCAGCAGCTTAGGTCGGGAGGTTTGGGGGTATGAGCAGTTCTTC
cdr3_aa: CASSLGREVWGYEQFF

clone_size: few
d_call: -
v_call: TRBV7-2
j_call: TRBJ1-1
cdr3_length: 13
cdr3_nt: TGTGCCAGCAGCTACCTAGGGGGCACTGAAGCTTTCTTT
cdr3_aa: CASSYLGGTEAFF

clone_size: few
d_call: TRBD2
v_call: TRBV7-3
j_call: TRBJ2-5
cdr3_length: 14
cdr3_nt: TGTGCCAGCAGCTTCAGCGGGAGGACGGAGACCCAGTACTTC
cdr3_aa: CASSFSGRTETQYF

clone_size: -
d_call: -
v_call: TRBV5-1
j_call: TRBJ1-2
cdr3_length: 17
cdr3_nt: TGCGCCAGCAGCTTGGAGTGGGGGGGCGACTTTAACTATGGCTACACCTTC
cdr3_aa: CASSLEWGGDFNYGYTF

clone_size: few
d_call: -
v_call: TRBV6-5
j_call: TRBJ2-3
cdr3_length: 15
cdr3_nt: TGTGCCAGCAGTTACTCGCCTAGCGTGGCAGATACGCAGTATTTT
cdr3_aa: CASSYSPSVADTQYF

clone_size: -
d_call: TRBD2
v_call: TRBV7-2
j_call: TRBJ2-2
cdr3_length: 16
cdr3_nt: TGTGCCAGCAGCTCTAAGACTAGCGGGAAGGCCGGGGAGCTGTTTTTT
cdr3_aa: CASSSKTSGKAGELFF

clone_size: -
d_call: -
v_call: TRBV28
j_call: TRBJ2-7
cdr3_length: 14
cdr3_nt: TGTGCCAGCAGTTCCAGGGCCCGCTCCTACGAGCAGTACTTC
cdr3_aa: CASSSRARSYEQYF

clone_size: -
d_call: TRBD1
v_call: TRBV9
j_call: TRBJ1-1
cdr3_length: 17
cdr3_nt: TGTGCCAGCAGCCGCGGACAGGGGGGAAATCGGAACACTGAAGCTTTCTTT
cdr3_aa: CASSRGQGGNRNTEAFF

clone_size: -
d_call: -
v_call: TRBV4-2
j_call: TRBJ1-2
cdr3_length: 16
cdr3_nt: TGTGCCAGCAGCCAAGAGGGGAGGGCATATAACTATGGCTACACCTTC
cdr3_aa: CASSQEGRAYNYGYTF

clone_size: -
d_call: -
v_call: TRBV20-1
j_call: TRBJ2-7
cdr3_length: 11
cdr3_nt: TGCAGTGCTAGAGCCAGCGAGGAGCAGTACTTC
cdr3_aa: CSARASEEQYF

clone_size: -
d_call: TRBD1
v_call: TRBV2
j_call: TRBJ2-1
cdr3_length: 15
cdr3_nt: TGTGCCAGCAGTGGGGGGACAGGGTGGGACAATGAGCAGTTCTTC
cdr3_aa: CASSGGTGWDNEQFF

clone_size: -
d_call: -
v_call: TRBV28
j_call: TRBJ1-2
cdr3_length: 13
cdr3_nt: TGTGCCAGCAGTTTAGTACGTAGCTATGGCTACACCTTC
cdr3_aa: CASSLVRSYGYTF

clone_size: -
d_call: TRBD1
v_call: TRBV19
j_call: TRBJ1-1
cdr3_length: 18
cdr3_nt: TGTGCCAGTAGTGCCCCGGGACAGAGAATCTATATGAACACTGAAGCTTTCTTT
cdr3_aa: CASSAPGQRIYMNTEAFF

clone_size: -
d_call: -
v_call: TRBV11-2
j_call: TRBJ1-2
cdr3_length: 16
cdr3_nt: TGTGCCAGCAGCCCCCGCCAGGGGCGAACTAACTATGGCTACACCTTC
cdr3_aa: CASSPRQGRTNYGYTF

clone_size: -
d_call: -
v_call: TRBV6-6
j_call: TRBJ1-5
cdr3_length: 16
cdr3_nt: TGTGCCAGCTACAGCTTAGGACAGTCGATGAATCAGCCCCAGCATTTT
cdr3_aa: CASYSLGQSMNQPQHF

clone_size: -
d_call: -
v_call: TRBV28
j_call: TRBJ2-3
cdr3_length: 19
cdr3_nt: TGTGCCAGCAGTTTAATACGTAGGGGTCCCGGTCCCCCCACAGATACGCAGTATTTT
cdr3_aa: CASSLIRRGPGPPTDTQYF

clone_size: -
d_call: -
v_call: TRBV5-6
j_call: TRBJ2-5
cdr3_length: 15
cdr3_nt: TGTGCCAGCAGCTTGTTAGAGGGAACGAGGGAGACCCAGTACTTC
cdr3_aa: CASSLLEGTRETQYF

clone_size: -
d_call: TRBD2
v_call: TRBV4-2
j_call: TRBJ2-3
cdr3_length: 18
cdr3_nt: TGTGCCAGCAGCCAAGATCCGAGATTAGCGGGAAGTACAGATACGCAGTATTTT
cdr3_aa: CASSQDPRLAGSTDTQYF

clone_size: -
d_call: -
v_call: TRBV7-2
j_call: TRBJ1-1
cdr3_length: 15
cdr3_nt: TGTGCCAGCAGGCATGAGACAGATCTAGGAACTGAAGCTTTCTTT
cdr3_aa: CASRHETDLGTEAFF

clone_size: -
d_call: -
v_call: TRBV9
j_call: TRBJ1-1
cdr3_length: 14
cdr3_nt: TGTGCCAGCAGCGTCGATACGGGGAATGCTGAAGCTTTCTTT
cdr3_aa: CASSVDTGNAEAFF

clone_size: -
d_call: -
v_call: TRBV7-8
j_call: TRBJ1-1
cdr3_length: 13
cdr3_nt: TGTGCCAGCACCAATCGGAGGGACACTGAAGCTTTCTTT
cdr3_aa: CASTNRRDTEAFF

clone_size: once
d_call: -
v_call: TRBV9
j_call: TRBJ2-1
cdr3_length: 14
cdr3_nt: TGTGCCAGCAGCGTAGGAGGCACCTCGGGTGAGCAGTTCTTC
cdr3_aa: CASSVGGTSGEQFF

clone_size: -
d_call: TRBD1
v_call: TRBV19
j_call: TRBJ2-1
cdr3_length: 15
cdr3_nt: TGTGCCAGTAGTGCCGACAGGGGATCCTACAATGAGCAGTTCTTC
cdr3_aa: CASSADRGSYNEQFF

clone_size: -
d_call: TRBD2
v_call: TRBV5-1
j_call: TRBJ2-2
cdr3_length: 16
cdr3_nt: TGCGCCAGCAGCTTGGTTAGCGGGAAGAACACCGGGGAGCTGTTTTTT
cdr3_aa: CASSLVSGKNTGELFF

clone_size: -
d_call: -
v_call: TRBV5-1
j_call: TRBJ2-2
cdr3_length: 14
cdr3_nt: TGCGCCAGCAGGGGGCTAGCGAACACCGGGGAGCTGTTTTTT
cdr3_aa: CASRGLANTGELFF

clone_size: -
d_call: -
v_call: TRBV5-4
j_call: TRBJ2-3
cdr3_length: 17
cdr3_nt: TGTGCCAGCAGCTTCGACAAGATGATCACAGACACAGATACGCAGTATTTT
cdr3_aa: CASSFDKMITDTDTQYF

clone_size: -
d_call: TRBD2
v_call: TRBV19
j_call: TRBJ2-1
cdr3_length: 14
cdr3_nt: TGTGCCAGTACCCCGACTAGCGGATACAATGAGCAGTTCTTC
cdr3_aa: CASTPTSGYNEQFF

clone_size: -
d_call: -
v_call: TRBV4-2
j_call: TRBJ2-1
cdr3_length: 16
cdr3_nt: TGTGCCAGCAGCCAAGAGTTCGGCCTAGCCTACAATGAGCAGTTCTTC
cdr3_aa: CASSQEFGLAYNEQFF

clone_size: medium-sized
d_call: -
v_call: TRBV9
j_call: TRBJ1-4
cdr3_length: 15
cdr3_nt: TGTGCCAGCAGCGTATCGGCGGACAAAAATGAAAAACTGTTTTTT
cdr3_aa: CASSVSADKNEKLFF

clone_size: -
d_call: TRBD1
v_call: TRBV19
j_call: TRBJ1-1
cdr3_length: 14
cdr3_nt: TGTGCCACCAGGACAGGGAGGATGAACACTGAAGCTTTCTTT
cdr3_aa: CATRTGRMNTEAFF

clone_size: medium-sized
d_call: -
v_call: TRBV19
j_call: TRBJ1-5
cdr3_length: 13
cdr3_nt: TGTGCCAGTAGTATGGGCCAACGGGGGCCCCAGCATTTT
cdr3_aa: CASSMGQRGPQHF

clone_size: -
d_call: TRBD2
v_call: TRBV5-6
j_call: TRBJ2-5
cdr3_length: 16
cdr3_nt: TGTGCCAGCAGCTTGTATACTAGCGGGAGGGCAGAGACCCAGTACTTC
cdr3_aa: CASSLYTSGRAETQYF

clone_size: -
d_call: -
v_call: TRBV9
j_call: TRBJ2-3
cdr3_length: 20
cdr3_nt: TGTGCCAGCAGCGTAGTACAGGGAGAAGGACGGGAGGCCAGCACAGATACGCAGTATTTT
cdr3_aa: CASSVVQGEGREASTDTQYF

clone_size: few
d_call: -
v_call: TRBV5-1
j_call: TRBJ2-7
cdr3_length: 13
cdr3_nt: TGCGCCAGCAGCTTAGAAGGGGCCTACGAGCAGTACTTC
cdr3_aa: CASSLEGAYEQYF

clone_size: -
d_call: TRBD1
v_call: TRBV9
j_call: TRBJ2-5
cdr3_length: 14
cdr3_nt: TGTGTCAGCAGCGCCGGGACAGGGCAAGAGACCCAGTACTTC
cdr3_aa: CVSSAGTGQETQYF

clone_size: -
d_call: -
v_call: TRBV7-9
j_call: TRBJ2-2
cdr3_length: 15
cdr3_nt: TGTGCCAGCATCCCGGGGTCCTCGAACACCGGGGAGCTGTTTTTT
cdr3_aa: CASIPGSSNTGELFF

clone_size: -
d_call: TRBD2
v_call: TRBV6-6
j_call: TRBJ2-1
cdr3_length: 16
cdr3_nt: TGTGCCAGCAGCTCCCCCGGACTAGCGGGTGGGGGTGAGCAGTTCTTC
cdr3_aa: CASSSPGLAGGGEQFF

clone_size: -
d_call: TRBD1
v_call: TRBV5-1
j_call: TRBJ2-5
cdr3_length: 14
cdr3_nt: TGCGCCAGCAGCTTGGAGGGGGCGGGTGAGACCCAGTACTTC
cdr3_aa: CASSLEGAGETQYF

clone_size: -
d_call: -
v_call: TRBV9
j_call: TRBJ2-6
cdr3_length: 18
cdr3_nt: TGTGCCAGCAGCGCCGATAGACTAGGAGGTCCTGGGGCCAACGTCCTGACTTTC
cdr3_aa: CASSADRLGGPGANVLTF

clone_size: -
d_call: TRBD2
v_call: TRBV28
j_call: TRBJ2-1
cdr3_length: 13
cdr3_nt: TGTGCCAGCAGTGGGACTACTAGCGGGGGGGGGTTCTTC
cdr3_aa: CASSGTTSGGGFF

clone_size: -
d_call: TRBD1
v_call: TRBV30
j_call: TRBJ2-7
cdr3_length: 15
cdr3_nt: TGTGCCTGGGGGGACACAGGGGGCCCCCTCTACGAGCAGTACTTC
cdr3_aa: CAWGDTGGPLYEQYF

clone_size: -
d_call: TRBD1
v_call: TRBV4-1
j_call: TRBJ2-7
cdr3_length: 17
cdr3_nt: TGCGCCAGCAGCCAAGAAACGCTGACAGGGCCAAACGCCGAGCAGTACTTC
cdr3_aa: CASSQETLTGPNAEQYF

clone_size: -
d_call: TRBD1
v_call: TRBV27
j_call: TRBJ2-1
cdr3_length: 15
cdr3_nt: TGTGCCAGCAGTTTATTGGACAGGGGTGAGAGTGAGCAGTTCTTC
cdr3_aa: CASSLLDRGESEQFF